The present T cell receptor (beta chain) was sequenced within a study of B cell selection in AIRE deficiency. Sorting defined conventional CD4 T cells as CD4+CD127+. J lost 4 bases, V lost 4 bases, and 5 bases had no gene match. Germline V gene sequence: CDR1 MDHEN, CDR2 SYDVKM. This CDR3 region has 14 residues. Study-wide points: TCRbeta-only data showed about 35% of shared healthy Treg sequences in healthy Tconv. Shared Treg sequences were biased toward short CDR3s with few non-templated nucleotide insertions. Only around a tenth of 3,500 to 4,500 shared Treg sequences were patient-specific; around 33% healthy-specific.

Produced via immunoSEQ multiplex PCR; TCRdb's table is partial and in-frame only. The sample includes about 23,000 clones, 97% of them seen just once. With respect to this clone: Its antigen remains unidentified.

The rearrangement uses TRBV28 and TRBJ1-1; 8 bases agree with TRBD1. This receptor was obtained from a human donor with AIRE deficiency. The sample consisted of conventional CD4+ T cells sorted from PBMCs. This CDR3 is CASSSGQGVTEAFF. The CDR3 DNA sequence: TGTGCCAGCAGTTCCGGACAGGGCGTCACTGAAGCTTTCTTT.